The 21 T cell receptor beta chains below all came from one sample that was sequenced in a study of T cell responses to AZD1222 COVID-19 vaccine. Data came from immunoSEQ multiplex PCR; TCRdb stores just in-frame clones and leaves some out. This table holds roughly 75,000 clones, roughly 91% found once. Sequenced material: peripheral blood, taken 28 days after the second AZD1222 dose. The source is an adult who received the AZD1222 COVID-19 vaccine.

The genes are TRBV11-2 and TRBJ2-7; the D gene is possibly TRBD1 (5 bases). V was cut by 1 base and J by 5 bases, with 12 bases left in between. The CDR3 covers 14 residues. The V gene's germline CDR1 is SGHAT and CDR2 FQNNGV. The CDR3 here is CASSLGAGIDEQYF. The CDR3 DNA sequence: TGTGCCAGCAGCTTAGGGGCAGGGATAGACGAGCAGTACTTC. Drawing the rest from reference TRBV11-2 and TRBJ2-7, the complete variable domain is EAGVAQSPRYKIIEKRQSVAFWCNPISGHATLYWYQQILGQGPKLLIQFQNNGVVDDSQLPKDRFSAERLKGVDSTLKIQPAKLEDSAVYLCASSLGAGIDEQYFGPGTRLTVT.

Written as DNA, the CDR3 is TGCGCCAGCAGCCAAGGAGGGGCGGGGGGTTACACAGATACGCAGTATTTT. Amino acids: CASSQGGAGGYTDTQYF. The chain employs TRBV4-3 and TRBJ2-3, with TRBD2 identical over 8 bases. The germline CDR1 and CDR2 sequences are LGHNA and YSLEER. CDR3 length: 17 amino acids. V was clipped by 1 base and J by 2 bases; unmatched bases: 8.

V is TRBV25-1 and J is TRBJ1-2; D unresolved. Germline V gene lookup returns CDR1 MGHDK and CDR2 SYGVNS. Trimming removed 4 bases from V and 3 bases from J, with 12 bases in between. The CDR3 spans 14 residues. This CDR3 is CASSGGTDHYGYTF. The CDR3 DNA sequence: TGTGCCAGCAGTGGGGGAACAGACCACTATGGCTACACCTTC.

DNA of the CDR3: TGTGCCTGGAGCGACACTTTCTATGGCTACACCTTC. Encoded protein: CAWSDTFYGYTF. The chain employs TRBV30 and TRBJ1-2; D unclear. V lost 3 bases, J lost 4 bases, and 9 bases lay in between. The CDR3 sequence is 12 residues long. Looked up from germline, CDR1 is GTSNPN and CDR2 is SVGIG (reference sequence).

The CDR3 sequence: CASRNSGNTEAFF. CDR3 bases: TGTGCCAGCAGAAACTCAGGGAACACTGAAGCTTTCTTT. The V and J genes are TRBV6-5 and TRBJ1-1; D unresolved. The CDR3 runs to 13 residues. Germline values: CDR1 MNHEY, CDR2 SVGAGI. Trimming shortened V by 6 bases and J by 1 base, and 9 bases separated the two germline ends.

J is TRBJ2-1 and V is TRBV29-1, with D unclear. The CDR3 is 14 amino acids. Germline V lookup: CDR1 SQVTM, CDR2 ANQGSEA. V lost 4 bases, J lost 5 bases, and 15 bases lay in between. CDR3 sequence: CSVAIQLADNEQFF. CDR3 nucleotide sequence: TGCAGCGTTGCGATTCAGTTGGCGGACAATGAGCAGTTCTTC.

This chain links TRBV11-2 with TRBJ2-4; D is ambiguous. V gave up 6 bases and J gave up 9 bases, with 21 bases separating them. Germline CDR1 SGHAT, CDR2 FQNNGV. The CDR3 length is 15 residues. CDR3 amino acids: CASRAPRASHGIQYF. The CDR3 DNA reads TGTGCCAGCAGGGCTCCTAGGGCGTCCCACGGCATTCAGTACTTC.

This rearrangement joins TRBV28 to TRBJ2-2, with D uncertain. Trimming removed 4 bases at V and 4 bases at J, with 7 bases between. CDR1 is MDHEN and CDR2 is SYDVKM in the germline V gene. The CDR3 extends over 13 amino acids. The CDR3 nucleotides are TGTGCCAGCAGTTCGCCGGGCACCGGGGAGCTGTTTTTT. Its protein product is CASSSPGTGELFF.

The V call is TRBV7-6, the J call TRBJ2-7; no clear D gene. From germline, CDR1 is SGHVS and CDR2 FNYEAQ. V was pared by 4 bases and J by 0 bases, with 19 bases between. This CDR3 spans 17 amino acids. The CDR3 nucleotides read TGTGCCAGCAGCTCCCCATATAGGGCCAGCGTCTCCTACGAGCAGTACTTC. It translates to CASSSPYRASVSYEQYF.

CDR3 residues: CASSQDIARGIPSGANVLTF. The CDR3 DNA is TGTGCCAGCAGCCAAGATATCGCCAGGGGGATCCCCTCGGGGGCCAACGTCCTGACTTTC. The chain joins TRBV4-2 to TRBJ2-6, with TRBD1 identical over 7 bases. Germline values: CDR1 LGHNA, CDR2 YNFKEQ. Germline trimming cut 0 bases from V and 4 bases from J; bases unmatched to any gene: 15. The CDR3 consists of 20 residues.

CDR3 sequence: CASSPTGGALKNIQYF. The CDR3, as DNA: TGTGCCAGCAGTCCTACCGGAGGGGCTCTCAAAAACATTCAGTACTTC. This chain uses TRBV7-9 with TRBJ2-4; D possibly corresponds to TRBD2 (6 bases). CDR1 and CDR2 (germline): SEHNR, FQNEAQ (reference sequence). This CDR3 is built from 16 residues. V was cut by 6 bases and J by 3 bases, with 18 bases left in between.

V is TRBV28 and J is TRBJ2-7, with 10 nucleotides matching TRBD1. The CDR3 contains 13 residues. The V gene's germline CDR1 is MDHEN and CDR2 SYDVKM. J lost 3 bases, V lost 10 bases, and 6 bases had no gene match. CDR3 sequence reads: CATSGQGRYEQYF. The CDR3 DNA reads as TGTGCCACCTCGGGACAGGGGCGCTACGAGCAGTACTTC.

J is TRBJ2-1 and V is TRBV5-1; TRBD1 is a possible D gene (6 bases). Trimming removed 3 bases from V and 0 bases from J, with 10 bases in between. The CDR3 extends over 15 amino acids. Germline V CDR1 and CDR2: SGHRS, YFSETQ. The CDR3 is CASSYRDNSYNEQFF. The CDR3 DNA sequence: TGCGCCAGCAGCTACCGGGACAACTCCTACAATGAGCAGTTCTTC.

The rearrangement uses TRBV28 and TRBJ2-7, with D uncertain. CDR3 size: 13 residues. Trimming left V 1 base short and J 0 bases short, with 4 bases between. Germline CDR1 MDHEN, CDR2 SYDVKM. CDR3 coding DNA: TGTGCCAGCAGTTTATCCCCCTCCTACGAGCAGTACTTC. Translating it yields CASSLSPSYEQYF.

CDR3 DNA sequence: TGTGCCAGCAGCTACCAATCACAGGGGCAACAGAACACTGAAGCTTTCTTT. Protein sequence: CASSYQSQGQQNTEAFF. The chain combines TRBV7-9 with TRBJ1-1; 7 bases agree with TRBD1. V shed 4 bases, J shed 1 base, and the junction held 12 bases outside the gene matches. The CDR3 runs 17 residues. CDR1 and CDR2 (germline): SEHNR, FQNEAQ (reference sequence).

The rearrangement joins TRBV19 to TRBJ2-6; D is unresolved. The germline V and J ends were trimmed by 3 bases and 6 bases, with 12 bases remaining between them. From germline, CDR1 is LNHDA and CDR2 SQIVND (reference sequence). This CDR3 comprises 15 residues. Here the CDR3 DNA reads TGTGCCAGTAGTATCTCGGGTGGCGTGGCCAACGTCCTGACTTTC. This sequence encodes CASSISGGVANVLTF. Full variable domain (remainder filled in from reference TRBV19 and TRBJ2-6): DGGITQSPKYLFRKEGQNVTLSCEQNLNHDAMYWYRQDPGQGLRLIYYSQIVNDFQKGDIAEGYSVSREKKESFPLTVTSAQKNPTAFYLCASSISGGVANVLTFGAGSRLTVL.

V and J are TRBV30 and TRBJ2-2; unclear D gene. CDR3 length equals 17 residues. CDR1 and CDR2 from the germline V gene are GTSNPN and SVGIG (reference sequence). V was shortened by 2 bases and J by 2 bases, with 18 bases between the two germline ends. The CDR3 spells CAWSSEFPSLNTGELFF. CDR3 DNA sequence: TGTGCCTGGAGTTCCGAGTTCCCCTCCCTTAACACCGGGGAGCTGTTTTTT.

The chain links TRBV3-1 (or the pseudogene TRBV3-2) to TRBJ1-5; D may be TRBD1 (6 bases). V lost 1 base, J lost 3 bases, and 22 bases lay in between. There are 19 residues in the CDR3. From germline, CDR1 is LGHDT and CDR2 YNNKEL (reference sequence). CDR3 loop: CASSQGSHRAEVDNQPQHF. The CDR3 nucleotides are TGTGCCAGCAGCCAAGGATCCCACAGGGCTGAGGTTGACAATCAGCCCCAGCATTTT.

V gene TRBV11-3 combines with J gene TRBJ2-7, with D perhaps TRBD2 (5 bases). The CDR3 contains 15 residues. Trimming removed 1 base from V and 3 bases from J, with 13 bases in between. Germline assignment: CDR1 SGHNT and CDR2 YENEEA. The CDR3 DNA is TGTGCCAGCAGCTTAGGACTCGCGGGTCTCTACGAGCAGTACTTC. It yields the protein CASSLGLAGLYEQYF.

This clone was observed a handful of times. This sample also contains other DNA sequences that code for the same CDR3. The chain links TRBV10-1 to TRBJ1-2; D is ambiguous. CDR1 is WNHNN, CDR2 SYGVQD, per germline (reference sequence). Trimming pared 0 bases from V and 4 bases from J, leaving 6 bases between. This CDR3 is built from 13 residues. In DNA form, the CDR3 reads TGCGCCAGCAGTGAGTCGACGTCCTATGGCTACACCTTC. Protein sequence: CASSESTSYGYTF.

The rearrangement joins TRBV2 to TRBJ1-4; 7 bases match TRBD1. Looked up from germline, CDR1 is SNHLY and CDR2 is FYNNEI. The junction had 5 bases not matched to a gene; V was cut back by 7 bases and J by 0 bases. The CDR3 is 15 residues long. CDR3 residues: CASTGTDTTNEKLFF. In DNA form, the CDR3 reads TGTGCCAGCACTGGGACAGACACAACTAATGAAAAACTGTTTTTT.